Here is one TCR beta chain with its context. In the authors' methods: Reference gene primer amplification gave nucleated cell count estimates. Repertoires were generated with immunoSEQ multiplex PCR, while TCRdb's copy carries only in-frame clones and drops some. That table supplies the V and J calls and clone size; D and trimming were determined from the DNA. In the table there are just under 20,000 clones, more than 75% of which are singletons. The sample is drawn from a study of blood T cell repertoires in COVID-19. Across the study: The study drew acute and convalescent COVID-19 samples from the United States, Italy and Spain. Sources were T cells, B-cell-depleted T cells, or PBMCs; the material itself was cDNA or gDNA.

CDR3 size: 13 residues. Per the germline V gene, CDR1 is SGHRS and CDR2 is YFSETQ. V lost 4 bases, J lost 7 bases, and 14 bases lay in between. The V gene is TRBV5-1, the J gene TRBJ1-1, with D uncertain. The sequence was collected from a human donor with active COVID-19. The donor label of this sample is uncertain. Source material: peripheral blood. The CDR3 reads CASSLDTNFEAFF. In nucleotides, the CDR3 is TGCGCCAGCAGCCTTGACACGAATTTTGAAGCTTTCTTT. Complete variable domain (other parts from reference TRBV5-1 and TRBJ1-1): KAGVTQTPRYLIKTRGQQVTLSCSPISGHRSVSWYQQTPGQGLQFLFEYFSETQRNKGNFPGRFSGRQFSNSRSEMNVSTLELGDSALYLCASSLDTNFEAFFGQGTRLTVV.